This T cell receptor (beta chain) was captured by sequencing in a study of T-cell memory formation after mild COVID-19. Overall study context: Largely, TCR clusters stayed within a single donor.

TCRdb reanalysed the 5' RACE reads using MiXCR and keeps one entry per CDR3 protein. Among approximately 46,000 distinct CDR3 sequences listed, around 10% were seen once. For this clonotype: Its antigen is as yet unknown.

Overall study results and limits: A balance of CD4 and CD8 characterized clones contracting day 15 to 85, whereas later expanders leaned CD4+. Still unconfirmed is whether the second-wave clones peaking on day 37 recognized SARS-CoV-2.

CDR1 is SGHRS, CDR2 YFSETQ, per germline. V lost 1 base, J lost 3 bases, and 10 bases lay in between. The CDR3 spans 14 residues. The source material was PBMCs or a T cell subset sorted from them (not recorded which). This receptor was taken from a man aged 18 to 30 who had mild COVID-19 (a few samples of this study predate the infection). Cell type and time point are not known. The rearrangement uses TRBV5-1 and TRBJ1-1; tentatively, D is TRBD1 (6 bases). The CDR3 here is CASSLKGDDTEAFF. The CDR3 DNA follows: TGCGCCAGCAGCTTGAAGGGGGATGACACTGAAGCTTTCTTT.